This passage covers 20 T cell receptor beta chains from one sample sequenced in a study of identical twins. MiXCR was run by TCRdb on the 5' RACE reads, yielding one entry per CDR3 protein. The sample holds some 1,700,000 distinct CDR3 sequences, around a third seen once. Input material: cord blood. The receptors come from a newborn girl in good health.

The CDR3 loop reads CASSIRAGRTYNEQYF. The CDR3 coding sequence is TGTGCCAGTAGTATAAGGGCGGGAAGGACCTACAATGAGCAGTACTTC. The chain employs TRBV19 and TRBJ2-1, with D possibly being TRBD2 (6 bases). The J call may be wrong; the DNA end is better matched by TRBJ2-7. The CDR3 has 16 amino acids. CDR1 is LNHDA and CDR2 is SQIVND in the germline V gene (reference sequence).

The CDR3 coding sequence is TGCAGTGCTTGCAGACTAGCGGGGGAGAGCACAGATACGCAGTATTTT. It yields the protein CSACRLAGESTDTQYF. The chain employs TRBV20-1 and TRBJ2-3; 12 bases match TRBD2. Germline CDR1 is DFQATT and CDR2 is SNEGSKA (reference sequence). J was trimmed by 0 bases and V by 5 bases; bases with no gene match: 6. The CDR3 has 16 residues.

This clonotype was detected only a few times. CDR3: CASSQPHQETQYF. The CDR3 bases are TGCGCCAGCAGCCAACCTCACCAAGAGACCCAGTACTTC. The rearrangement links TRBV4-1 to TRBJ2-5; unclear D gene. Germline CDR1 reads MGHRA; CDR2 reads YSYEKL. The V and J ends lost 2 bases and 0 bases respectively, with 4 bases between them. The CDR3 spans 13 residues.

The chain couples TRBV21-1 to TRBJ2-7; the D segment call TRBD1 is taken from the table without a DNA check. TRBV21-1 is a pseudogene segment. This CDR3 contains 14 residues. Here the CDR3 DNA reads TGTGCCAGCAGCAAAGGCCCACAGGGCTACGAGCAGTACTTC. It specifies CASSKGPQGYEQYF.

The sample holds a few counts of this clonotype. V usage is TRBV12-3 or TRBV12-4 and J usage is TRBJ2-1; D is perhaps TRBD2 (6 bases). V dropped 5 bases and J dropped 2 bases, with 13 bases sitting between them. This CDR3 has 15 amino acids. The CDR3: CASSPASATYNEQFF. CDR3 coding DNA: TGTGCCAGCAGTCCCGCTAGCGCTACCTACAATGAGCAGTTCTTC.

The rearrangement uses TRBV4-2 and TRBJ1-1; D remains ambiguous. The CDR3 is 14 residues long. The ends were cut back, 4 bases at V and 3 bases at J, with 12 bases in the middle. Germline lookup yields CDR1 LGHNA and CDR2 YNFKEQ. CDR3 residues: CASSPRQVHTEAFF. The CDR3, as DNA: TGTGCCAGCAGCCCCCGTCAGGTCCACACTGAAGCTTTCTTT.

This clonotype was counted a few times. This chain links TRBV25-1 with TRBJ1-4; 10 nucleotides agree with TRBD1. The CDR3 runs to 17 residues. V dropped 1 base and J dropped 0; count of bases not matched to a gene: 2. The germline V gene encodes CDR1 MGHDK and CDR2 SYGVNS. The CDR3 bases are TGTGCCAGCAGTGAATTCGGACAGGGGGCAACTAATGAAAAACTGTTTTTT. Translation: CASSEFGQGATNEKLFF. Drawing the rest from reference TRBV25-1 and TRBJ1-4, the complete variable domain is EADIYQTPRYLVIGTGKKITLECSQTMGHDKMYWYQQDPGMELHLIHYSYGVNSTEKGDLSSESTVSRIRTEHFPLTLESARPSHTSQYLCASSEFGQGATNEKLFFGSGTQLSVL.

The V and J genes are TRBV4-1 and TRBJ2-1; weak D call: TRBD2 (7 bases). Per germline, CDR1 MGHRA and CDR2 YSYEKL. Trimming took 2 bases from V and 0 from J, leaving 14 bases between them. The CDR3 loop spans 17 amino acids. The CDR3 DNA reads as TGCGCCAGCAGCCAAAGGCTTGGGGGGGCCTCCTACAATGAGCAGTTCTTC. Residues: CASSQRLGGASYNEQFF.

This rearrangement joins TRBV7-2 to TRBJ1-4; D might be TRBD1 (6 bases). In germline, CDR1 is SGHTA, CDR2 FQGNSA. The germline V and J ends were trimmed by 4 bases and 0 bases, with 9 bases remaining between them. The CDR3 is 15 residues long. DNA for the CDR3: TGTGCCAGCAGCTACAAGGGGGCAACTAATGAAAAACTGTTTTTT. Translated, it gives CASSYKGATNEKLFF.

This chain connects TRBV12-3 or TRBV12-4 to TRBJ2-3, with D possibly being TRBD1 (6 bases). CDR3 length: 15 residues. V shed 6 bases and J shed 2 bases, with 15 bases lying between them. The CDR3 DNA reads as TGTGCCAGCAGGTGCAGGGGAAGAGACACAGATACGCAGTATTTT. This encodes CASRCRGRDTDTQYF.

This clonotype occurred a few times. This clone may be a read error of a much larger clone one base away. The chain joins TRBV6-2 or TRBV6-3 to TRBJ2-3, with 10 bases fitting TRBD2. V gave up 8 bases and J gave up 4 bases; unmatched junction bases: 0. This CDR3 has 12 amino acids. Germline CDR1 is MNHEY and CDR2 is SVGEGT. The CDR3 sequence is CASGTSADTQYF. The CDR3 DNA is TGTGCCAGCGGGACTAGCGCAGATACGCAGTATTTT.

V gene TRBV5-6 combines with J gene TRBJ1-2, with D tentatively TRBD1 (6 bases). In germline, CDR1 is SGHDT, CDR2 YYEEEE. V lost 1 base and J lost 7, with 17 bases in between. This CDR3 comprises 15 residues. The CDR3 region has the DNA TGTGCCAGCAGCTTGCGTGCGGGCGCGGGGGCTGGCTACACCTTC. This codes for CASSLRAGAGAGYTF.

The CDR3 loop is CASSLDGDPYEQYF. The CDR3 DNA reads as TGTGCCAGCAGCTTGGACGGGGACCCCTACGAGCAGTACTTC. The chain links TRBV5-6 to TRBJ2-7; D possibly matches TRBD1 or TRBD2 (5 bases each). The CDR3 has 14 residues. V was shortened by 0 bases and J by 2 bases, with 9 bases between the two germline ends. CDR1 and CDR2 (germline): SGHDT, YYEEEE.

This clonotype appeared many times. The rearrangement links TRBV11-1 to TRBJ2-1; 9 nucleotides align to TRBD2. Trimming at V came to 2 bases and at J to 3 bases, leaving 5 bases not matched to a gene. Per the germline V gene, CDR1 is SGHAT and CDR2 is FQDESV (reference sequence). This CDR3 contains 16 residues. CDR3 protein: CASSLSRGGIYNEQFF. The CDR3 DNA sequence: TGTGCCAGCAGCTTATCGCGGGGGGGGATCTACAATGAGCAGTTCTTC.

This clonotype appeared many times. The rearrangement links TRBV14 to TRBJ2-3; weak D call: TRBD1 (6 bases). The germline V and J ends were trimmed by 4 bases and 3 bases, with 14 bases remaining between them. Germline V gene lookup returns CDR1 SGHDN and CDR2 FVKESK. This CDR3 contains 15 residues. The CDR3 coding sequence is TGTGCCAGCAGCCTGGTACAGGGCGTTACAGATACGCAGTATTTT. Translating gives CASSLVQGVTDTQYF.

In DNA form, the CDR3 reads TGTGCCACCAGTCAGGGTCGCGAGCAGTACTTC. The encoded protein is CATSQGREQYF. The chain carries TRBV24-1 and TRBJ2-4; TRBD1 is a possible D gene (5 bases). The end of the DNA fits TRBJ2-7 better, so the J call may be wrong. There are 11 residues in the CDR3. The germline V gene has CDR1 KGHDR and CDR2 SFDVKD.

This clonotype has more than one count but fewer than ten. The chain is built from TRBV6-5 and TRBJ1-2; 7 bases map to TRBD1. This CDR3 region has 12 residues. Losses at the gene ends were 7 bases for V and 8 bases for J; bases not matched to a gene: 7. The germline V gene encodes CDR1 MNHEY and CDR2 SVGAGI. The CDR3 protein is CASTRQGRGYTF. The CDR3 DNA reads as TGTGCCAGCACCCGACAGGGTCGAGGCTACACCTTC.

This clonotype was recorded once. The rearrangement joins TRBV4-2 to TRBJ2-1; D perhaps matches TRBD2 (5 bases). CDR1 LGHNA and CDR2 YNFKEQ come from the germline V gene. This CDR3 spans 12 amino acids. Deletions cut 1 base from V and 8 bases from J, with 6 bases between. This CDR3 is CASSQVRDEQFF. The CDR3 DNA sequence: TGTGCCAGCAGCCAAGTGAGGGATGAGCAGTTCTTC.

This clonotype came up many times. CDR3 protein: CASSYGQGPSYEQYF. The CDR3 region has the DNA TGCGCCAGCAGCTATGGACAGGGACCCTCCTACGAGCAGTACTTC. The chain employs TRBV5-1 and TRBJ2-7, with TRBD1 matching over 8 bases. The junction had 5 bases not matched to a gene; V was cut back by 3 bases and J by 0 bases. Germline-derived CDR1 and CDR2 are SGHRS and YFSETQ. The CDR3 extends over 15 amino acids. The variable domain in full, completed from reference TRBV5-1 and TRBJ2-7, reads KAGVTQTPRYLIKTRGQQVTLSCSPISGHRSVSWYQQTPGQGLQFLFEYFSETQRNKGNFPGRFSGRQFSNSRSEMNVSTLELGDSALYLCASSYGQGPSYEQYFGPGTRLTVT.

This chain joins TRBV19 and TRBJ2-3; D unclear. Germline-derived CDR1 and CDR2 are LNHDA and SQIVND (reference sequence). The germline V and J ends were trimmed by 4 bases and 2 bases, with 10 bases remaining between them. The CDR3 covers 14 residues. The CDR3 DNA reads as TGTGCCAGTAGTAACGTGGCGGTCACAGATACGCAGTATTTT. This translates into CASSNVAVTDTQYF.